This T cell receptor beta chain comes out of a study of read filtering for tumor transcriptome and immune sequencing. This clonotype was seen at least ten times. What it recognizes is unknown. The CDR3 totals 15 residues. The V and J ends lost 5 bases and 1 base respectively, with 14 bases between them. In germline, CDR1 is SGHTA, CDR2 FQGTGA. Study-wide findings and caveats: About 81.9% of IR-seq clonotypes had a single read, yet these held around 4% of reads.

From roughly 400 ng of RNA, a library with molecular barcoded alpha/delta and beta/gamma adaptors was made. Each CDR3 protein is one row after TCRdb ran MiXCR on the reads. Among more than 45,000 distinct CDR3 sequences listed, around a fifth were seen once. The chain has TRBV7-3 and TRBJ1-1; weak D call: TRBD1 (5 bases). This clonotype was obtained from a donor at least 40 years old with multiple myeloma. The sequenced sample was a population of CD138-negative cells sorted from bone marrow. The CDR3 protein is CASSLLGTENTEAFF. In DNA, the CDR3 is TGTGCCAGCAGCCTCCTTGGGACTGAGAACACTGAAGCTTTCTTT.